The 9 T cell receptor beta chains presented below share a single source sample, sequenced in a study of blood T cell repertoires in COVID-19. The data were produced by immunoSEQ multiplex PCR, yet TCRdb's version contains in-frame clones alone and is incomplete. The sample carries about 160,000 clones, 70% to 85% recorded once. Sequencing was done on a sample of peripheral blood. The receptors were sampled from a woman between 40 and 50 years old with COVID-19, enrolled during active disease.

The V call is TRBV3-1 (or the pseudogene TRBV3-2), the J call TRBJ2-5, with D possibly matching TRBD2 (5 bases). The germline gives CDR1 LGHDT, CDR2 YNNKEL (reference sequence). The V and J ends lost 0 bases and 1 base respectively, with 12 bases between them. The CDR3 consists of 16 residues. The CDR3 DNA sequence: TGTGCCAGCAGCCAAGATACGGGAAGAACCCAAGAGACCCAGTACTTC. Translation: CASSQDTGRTQETQYF.

The table lists this clone with a few counts. The chain carries TRBV2 and TRBJ2-2; 9 bases agree with TRBD1. After removal of 7 bases from V and 7 bases from J, the junction contained 10 bases not matched to a gene. The CDR3 runs 15 residues. In germline, CDR1 is SNHLY, CDR2 FYNNEI. The CDR3 here is CASNLNRGLSGELFF. The CDR3 DNA reads TGTGCCAGCAACCTAAACAGGGGGCTGAGCGGGGAGCTGTTTTTT.

This sequence joins TRBV27 and TRBJ2-5; maybe TRBD1 (5 bases). Germline V lookup: CDR1 MNHEY, CDR2 SMNVEV (reference sequence). The CDR3 is 16 amino acids. The V gene lost 6 bases and the J gene lost 3 bases, with 20 bases spanning the gap. This CDR3 reads CASSSTLVGPEETQYF. The CDR3 coding sequence is TGTGCCAGCAGCTCCACCTTGGTGGGGCCCGAAGAGACCCAGTACTTC.

V and J are TRBV5-5 and TRBJ2-1, with 7 bases fitting TRBD1. This CDR3 comprises 15 residues. V trimming: 4 bases; J trimming: 8 bases; junction bases outside the gene matches: 12. In germline, CDR1 is SGHKS, CDR2 YYEKEE (reference sequence). CDR3 residues: CASSLLLGTVDEQFF. CDR3 coding DNA: TGTGCCAGCAGCCTCTTGTTGGGGACAGTCGATGAGCAGTTCTTC.

The chain carries TRBV6-5 and TRBJ1-3; perhaps TRBD1 as D (6 bases). CDR3 length: 13 amino acids. Germline CDR1 is MNHEY and CDR2 is SVGAGI. Trimming cost V 5 bases and J 4 bases, with 9 bases left between them. The CDR3 here is CASSHRAGNTIYF. The CDR3 DNA reads TGTGCCAGCAGTCACAGGGCCGGAAACACCATATATTTT.

The genes are TRBV7-8 and TRBJ2-1, with TRBD2 as a possible D gene (5 bases). Germline lookup yields CDR1 SGHVS and CDR2 FQNEAQ. The CDR3 spans 15 residues. V was pared by 7 bases and J by 1 base, with 14 bases between. The CDR3 coding sequence is TGTGCCAGCACCCCCGGCAGGACTTCCTACAATGAGCAGTTCTTC. Its protein product is CASTPGRTSYNEQFF. The complete variable domain, with remaining parts taken from reference TRBV7-8 and TRBJ2-1, reads GAGVSQSPRYKVAKRGQDVALRCDPISGHVSLFWYQQALGQGPEFLTYFQNEAQLDKSGLPSDRFFAERPEGSVSTLKIQRTQQEDSAVYLCASTPGRTSYNEQFFGPGTRLTVL.

The chain recombines TRBV3-1 (or the pseudogene TRBV3-2) with TRBJ2-3, with TRBD2 as a possible D gene (6 bases). V was clipped by 0 bases and J by 0 bases, with 16 bases between them. From germline, CDR1 is LGHDT and CDR2 YNNKEL (reference sequence). This CDR3 is 18 amino acids long. CDR3 loop: CASSQESKGGTSTDTQYF. Written as DNA, the CDR3 is TGTGCCAGCAGCCAAGAATCGAAAGGAGGGACTAGCACAGATACGCAGTATTTT.

CDR3 nucleotides: TGTGCCAGCAGCTATTACAGCGAAAAACTGTTTTTT. Residues: CASSYYSEKLFF. This chain links TRBV5-8 with TRBJ1-4; D call uncertain. The CDR3 consists of 12 residues. Germline V lookup: CDR1 SGHTS, CDR2 YDEGEE. The germline V and J ends were trimmed by 3 bases and 8 bases, with 8 bases remaining between them. The full variable domain, with the rest looked up from reference TRBV5-8 and TRBJ1-4, is EAGVTQSPTHLIKTRGQQATLRCSPISGHTSVYWYQQALGLGLQFLLWYDEGEERNRGNFPPRFSGRQFPNYSSELNVNALELEDSALYLCASSYYSEKLFFGSGTQLSVL.

The V call is TRBV5-4, the J call TRBJ2-5; tentatively, D is TRBD2 (5 bases). There are 13 residues in the CDR3. Germline lookup yields CDR1 SGHNT and CDR2 YYREEE (reference sequence). The CDR3 DNA reads as TGTGCGTGGGAACTAGATGGGCAAGAGACCCAGTACTTC. Translated, it gives CAWELDGQETQYF.